This T cell receptor (beta chain) was identified in a study of shared clonotypes between healthy human individuals. At the level of the study: Three plates each covered CD4 naive and memory; CD8 naive two, CD8 memory one.

This CDR3 has 19 amino acids. On this clone: Its specificity is unknown.

Study-wide points: Rarefaction analysis demonstrated incomplete sorted-subset sequencing notwithstanding large depth. Sampling included only blood; tissue repertoires likely differ.

Here immunoSEQ multiplex PCR was the method, and the copy in TCRdb shows in-frame clones only, minus some. The data show about 680,000 clones, with approximately 74% seen just once and over 1.5% held by the top ten. The chain employs TRBV1 and TRBJ2-1; the DNA was not used to check the table's D call, TRBD2. TRBV1 has pseudogene status. The receptor was derived from a woman under 40 in good health. The specimen was memory CD4+ T cells sorted from blood. Subset: CD45RA-negative fraction. The CDR3, as DNA: TGCACCAGCAGCCCCTCCCCCTTTTGGGGTACGGCGGGAGTGGATGAGCAGTTCTTC. This translates into CTSSPSPFWGTAGVDEQFF.